This TCR beta chain was recorded in a study of T cell responses to AZD1222 COVID-19 vaccine (dated by TCRdb to the early 2020s). About the investigation overall: AZD1222 recipients whose second dose came at about 4 weeks and those whose second dose came at about 12 weeks were combined into one group, since spike-specific TCR depth and breadth did not differ between the two schedules. TCR sequencing covered over 230 trial participants: 207 given two doses of AZD1222 and 26 given two doses of MenACWY control vaccine. Trial participants were enrolled by age into 18-55, 56-69 and 70-plus year subgroups, with 148, 28 and 57 TCR-sequenced participants respectively. Summary of the overall study and its limitations: Only five to seven AZD1222 recipients were SARS-CoV-2 seropositive at baseline, limiting conclusions about previously exposed vaccinees. The whole spike protein was spanned by vaccine-associated CD4 TCRs, and dominant responses were seen in regions 160-218 and 743-854. Reportedly, almost half of the unique spike-specific TCRs recognized epitopes lying outside the regions that are mutated in the B.1.351 and B.1.1.7 variants. Because no day 14 peak-response samples were available, repertoires were characterized only after the peak T cell response. Most participants were white British and females outnumbered males, and the authors suggested that clonal diversity may have been underestimated. In the small 56-69-year group, the increase in depth fell short of significance, most likely because of low power. Spike-specific TCR breadth and depth rose significantly after two AZD1222 doses compared with day 0 and with MenACWY recipients.

CDR1 and CDR2, looked up from the germline V gene, are SNHLY and FYNNEI. The CDR3 goes from the cysteine to the phenylalanine over 16 residues. Only the CDR3 region is kept as DNA, spanning 48 bases read in frame from base 1. At the junction V is shortened by 6 bases and J by 1 base; bases outside the gene matches: 10. To note about this clone: Its recognized antigen is unknown. No much larger clone exists at a distance of one base, and base qualities are not known.

The CDR3 regions of human TCRbeta chains were subjected to immunosequencing. In the original analysis: TCRs in the repertoires were matched against a reference library of SARS-CoV-2-specific TCRs that had been generated with the MIRA antigen-specificity platform. Breadth was defined as the fraction of unique TCRs that were SARS-CoV-2-associated, and depth was defined as the fraction of total T cells that were SARS-CoV-2-associated. Using the MIRA data, each spike-specific TCR was assigned both to the spike region to which the TCR was reactive and to a CD4 or CD8 class. Log10-transformed breadth and depth values were compared by one-way ANOVA with Sidak's multiple comparisons tests. TCRdb's version of the immuneACCESS table is confined to in-frame rearrangements and falls short of the full clone set. An unresolved V gene accounts for under half of the shortfall where checked; the remainder is of unknown origin. From that table come the V and J calls and clone size; the DNA was used to work out D and trimming. The table for this sample lists 120,000 to 150,000 clones; around 90% of them were counted only once. The ten largest clones capture under 3.5% of the sample.

The time point label, as the study defines it: baseline before first vaccination. The vaccinee samples were drawn from two UK trials, COV001 and COV002, one of which was a single-blind randomized controlled phase 2/3 trial testing AZD1222 (ChAdOx1 nCoV-19) in healthy adults. For TCRbeta chain sequencing, PBMC samples from trial participants were taken at day 0 and at day 28 after the second dose. The receptor's source is an adult in good health. The sequence is built from TRBV2 and TRBJ1-1; 8 bases in the junction line up with TRBD1. This specimen was peripheral blood, taken on day 0 of AZD1222 vaccination. CDR3 sequence: CASRDTSGTGNTEAFF. The DNA is as follows: TGTGCCAGCAGGGATACAAGTGGGACAGGGAACACTGAAGCTTTCTTT.